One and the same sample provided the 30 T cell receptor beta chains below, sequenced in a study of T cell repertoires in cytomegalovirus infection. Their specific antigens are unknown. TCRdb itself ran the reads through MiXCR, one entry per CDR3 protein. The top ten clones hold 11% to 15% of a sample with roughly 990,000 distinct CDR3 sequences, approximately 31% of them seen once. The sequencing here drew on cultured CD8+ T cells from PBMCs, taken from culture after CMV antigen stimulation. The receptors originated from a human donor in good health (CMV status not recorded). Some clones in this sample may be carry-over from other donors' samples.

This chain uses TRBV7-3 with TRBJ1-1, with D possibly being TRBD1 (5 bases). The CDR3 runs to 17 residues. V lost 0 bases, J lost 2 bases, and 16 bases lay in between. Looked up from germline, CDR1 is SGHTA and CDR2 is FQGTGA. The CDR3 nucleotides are TGTGCCAGCAGCTTAACGTGGGGCAGGGTTAAAAACACTGAAGCTTTCTTT. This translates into CASSLTWGRVKNTEAFF.

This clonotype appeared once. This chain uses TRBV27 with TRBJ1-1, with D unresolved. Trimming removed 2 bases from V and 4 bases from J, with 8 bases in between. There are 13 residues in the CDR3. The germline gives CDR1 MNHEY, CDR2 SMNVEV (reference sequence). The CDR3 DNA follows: TGTGCCAGCAGTTTAGGGGAGAGCACTGAAGCTTTCTTT. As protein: CASSLGESTEAFF.

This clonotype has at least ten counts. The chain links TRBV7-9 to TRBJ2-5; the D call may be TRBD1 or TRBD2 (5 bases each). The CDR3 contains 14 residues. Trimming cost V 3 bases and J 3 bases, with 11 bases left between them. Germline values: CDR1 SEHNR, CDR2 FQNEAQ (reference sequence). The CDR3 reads CASSFYRDEETQYF. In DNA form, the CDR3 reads TGTGCCAGCAGCTTTTACCGGGACGAAGAGACCCAGTACTTC. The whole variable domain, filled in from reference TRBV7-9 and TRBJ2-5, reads DTGVSQNPRHKITKRGQNVTFRCDPISEHNRLYWYRQTLGQGPEFLTYFQNEAQLEKSRLLSDRFSAERPKGSFSTLEIQRTEQGDSAMYLCASSFYRDEETQYFGPGTRLLVL.

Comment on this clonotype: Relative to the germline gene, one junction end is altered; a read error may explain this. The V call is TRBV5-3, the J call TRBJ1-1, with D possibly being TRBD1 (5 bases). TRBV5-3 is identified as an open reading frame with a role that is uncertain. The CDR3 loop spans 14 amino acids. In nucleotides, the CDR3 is TGTGCCAGCAGCTTGGTAGGGGTGGACACTGGAGCTTTCTTT. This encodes CASSLVGVDTGAFF.

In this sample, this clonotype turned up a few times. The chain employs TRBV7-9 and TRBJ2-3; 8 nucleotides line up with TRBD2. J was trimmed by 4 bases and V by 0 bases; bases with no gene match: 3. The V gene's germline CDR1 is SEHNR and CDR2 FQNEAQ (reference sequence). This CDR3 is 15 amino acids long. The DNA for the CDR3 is TGTGCCAGCAGCTTAGCTAGCGGGGTGGCAGATACGCAGTATTTT. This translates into CASSLASGVADTQYF.

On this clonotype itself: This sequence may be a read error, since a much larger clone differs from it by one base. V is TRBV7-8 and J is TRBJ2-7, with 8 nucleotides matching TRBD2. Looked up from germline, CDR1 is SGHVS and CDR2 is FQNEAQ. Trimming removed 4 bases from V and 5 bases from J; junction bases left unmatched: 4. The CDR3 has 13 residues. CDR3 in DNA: TGTGCCAGCAGCTCGGGAGGGGGAAACGAGCAGTACTTC. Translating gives CASSSGGGNEQYF.

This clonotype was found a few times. CDR3 loop: CSMSGGGSEEYF. The DNA of the CDR3 is TGCAGCATGTCGGGCGGGGGGTCCGAAGAGTACTTC. The rearrangement links TRBV20-1 to TRBJ2-5, with TRBD2 matching 8 bases. Germline V gene data show CDR1 as DFQATT and CDR2 as SNEGSKA (reference sequence). The CDR3 is 12 amino acids.

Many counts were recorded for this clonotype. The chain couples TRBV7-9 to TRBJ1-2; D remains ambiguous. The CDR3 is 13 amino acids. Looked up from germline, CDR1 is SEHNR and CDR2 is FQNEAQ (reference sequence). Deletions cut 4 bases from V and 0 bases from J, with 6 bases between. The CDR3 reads CASSSKANYGYTF. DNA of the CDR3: TGTGCCAGCAGCTCAAAGGCTAACTATGGCTACACCTTC.

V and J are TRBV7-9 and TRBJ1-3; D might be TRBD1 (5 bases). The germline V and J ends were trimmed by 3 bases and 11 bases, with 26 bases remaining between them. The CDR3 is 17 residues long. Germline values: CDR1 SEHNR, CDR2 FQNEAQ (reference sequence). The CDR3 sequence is CASSFAPEGLSLGAIYF. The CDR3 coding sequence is TGTGCCAGCAGCTTCGCACCAGAGGGGCTATCTCTGGGGGCCATATATTTT.

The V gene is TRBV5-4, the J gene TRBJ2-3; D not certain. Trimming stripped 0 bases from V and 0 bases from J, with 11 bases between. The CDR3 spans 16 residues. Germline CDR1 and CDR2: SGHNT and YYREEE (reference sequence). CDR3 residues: CASSLAPRESTDTQYF. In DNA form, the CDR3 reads TGTGCCAGCAGCTTGGCCCCTAGAGAAAGCACAGATACGCAGTATTTT.

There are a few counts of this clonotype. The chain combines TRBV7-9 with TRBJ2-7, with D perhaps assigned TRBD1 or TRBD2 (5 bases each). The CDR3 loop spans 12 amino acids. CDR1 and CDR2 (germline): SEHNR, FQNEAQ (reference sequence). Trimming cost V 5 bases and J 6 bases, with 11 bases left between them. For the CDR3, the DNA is TGTGCCAGCAGCCACCTCGGGACCGAGCAGTACTTC. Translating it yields CASSHLGTEQYF. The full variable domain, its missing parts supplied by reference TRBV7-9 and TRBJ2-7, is DTGVSQNPRHKITKRGQNVTFRCDPISEHNRLYWYRQTLGQGPEFLTYFQNEAQLEKSRLLSDRFSAERPKGSFSTLEIQRTEQGDSAMYLCASSHLGTEQYFGPGTRLTVT.

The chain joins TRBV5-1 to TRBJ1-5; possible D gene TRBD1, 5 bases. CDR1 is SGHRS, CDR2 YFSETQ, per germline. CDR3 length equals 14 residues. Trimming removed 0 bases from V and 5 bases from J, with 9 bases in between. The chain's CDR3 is CASSLVGEDQPQHF. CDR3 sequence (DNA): TGCGCCAGCAGCTTGGTGGGGGAGGATCAGCCCCAGCATTTT.

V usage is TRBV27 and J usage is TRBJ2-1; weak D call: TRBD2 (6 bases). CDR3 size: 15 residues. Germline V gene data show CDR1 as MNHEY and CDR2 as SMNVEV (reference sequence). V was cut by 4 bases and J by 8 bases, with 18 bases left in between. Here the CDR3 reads CASSSSPDPGDEQFF. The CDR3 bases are TGTGCCAGCAGTTCCTCGCCCGACCCGGGGGATGAGCAGTTCTTC.

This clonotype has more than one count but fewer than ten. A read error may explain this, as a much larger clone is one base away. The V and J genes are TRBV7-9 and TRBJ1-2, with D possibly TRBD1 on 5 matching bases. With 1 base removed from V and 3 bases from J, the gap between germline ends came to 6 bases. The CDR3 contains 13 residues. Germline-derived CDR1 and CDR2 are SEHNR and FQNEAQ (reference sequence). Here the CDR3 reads CASSLVQDYGYTF. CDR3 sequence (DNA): TGTGCCAGCAGCTTAGTACAGGACTATGGCTACACCTTC. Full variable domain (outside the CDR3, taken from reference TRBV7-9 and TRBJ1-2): DTGVSQNPRHKITKRGQNVTFRCDPISEHNRLYWYRQTLGQGPEFLTYFQNEAQLEKSRLLSDRFSAERPKGSFSTLEIQRTEQGDSAMYLCASSLVQDYGYTFGSGTRLTVV.

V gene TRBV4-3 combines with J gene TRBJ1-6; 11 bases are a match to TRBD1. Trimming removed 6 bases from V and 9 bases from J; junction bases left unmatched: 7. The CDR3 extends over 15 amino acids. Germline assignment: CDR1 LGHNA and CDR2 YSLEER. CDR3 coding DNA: TGCGCCAGCAGTCCCGGACAGGGGGCTTTTTCACCCCTCCACTTT. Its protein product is CASSPGQGAFSPLHF.

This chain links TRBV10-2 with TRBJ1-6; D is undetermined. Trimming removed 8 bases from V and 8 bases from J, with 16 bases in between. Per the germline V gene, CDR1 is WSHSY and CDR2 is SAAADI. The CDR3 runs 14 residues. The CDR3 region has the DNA TGCGCCAGCCCGATCAGCCTGATTGATTCACCCCTCCACTTT. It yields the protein CASPISLIDSPLHF.

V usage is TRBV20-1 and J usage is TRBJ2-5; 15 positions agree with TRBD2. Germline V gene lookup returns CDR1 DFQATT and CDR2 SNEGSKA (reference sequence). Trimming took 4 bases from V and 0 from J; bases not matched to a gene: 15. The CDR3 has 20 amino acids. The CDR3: CSATRYGTSGGRAHQETQYF. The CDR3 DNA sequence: TGCAGTGCTACCCGATACGGGACTAGCGGGGGGCGGGCCCACCAAGAGACCCAGTACTTC.

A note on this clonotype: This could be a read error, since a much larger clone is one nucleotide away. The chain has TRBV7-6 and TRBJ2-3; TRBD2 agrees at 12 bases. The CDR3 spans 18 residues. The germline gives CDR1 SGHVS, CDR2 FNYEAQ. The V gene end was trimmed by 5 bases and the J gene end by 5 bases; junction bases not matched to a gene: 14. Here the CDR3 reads CASSRRPLAGGDIDTQYF. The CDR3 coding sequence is TGTGCCAGCAGCCGCCGTCCCCTAGCGGGGGGGGACATAGATACGCAGTATTTT.

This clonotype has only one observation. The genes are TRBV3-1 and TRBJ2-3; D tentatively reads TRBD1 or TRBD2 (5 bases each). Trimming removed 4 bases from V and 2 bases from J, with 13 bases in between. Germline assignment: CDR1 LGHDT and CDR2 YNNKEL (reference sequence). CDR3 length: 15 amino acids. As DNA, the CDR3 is TGTGCCAGCAGCCTAACCGGGACCATCACAGATACGCAGTATTTT. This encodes CASSLTGTITDTQYF.

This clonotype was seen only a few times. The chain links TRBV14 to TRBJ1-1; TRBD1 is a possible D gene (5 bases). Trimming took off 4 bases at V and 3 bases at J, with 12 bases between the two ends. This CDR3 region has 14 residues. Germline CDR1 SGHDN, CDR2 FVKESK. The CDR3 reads CASSPGGGDTEAFF. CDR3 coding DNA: TGTGCCAGCAGCCCGGGAGGAGGGGACACTGAAGCTTTCTTT.

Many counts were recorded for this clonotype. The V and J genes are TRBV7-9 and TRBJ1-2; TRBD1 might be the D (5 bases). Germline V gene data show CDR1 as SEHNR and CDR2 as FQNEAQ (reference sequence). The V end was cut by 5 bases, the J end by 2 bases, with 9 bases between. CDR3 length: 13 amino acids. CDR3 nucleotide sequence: TGTGCCAGCAGCCAAAGGGACAACTATGGCTACACCTTC. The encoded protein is CASSQRDNYGYTF.

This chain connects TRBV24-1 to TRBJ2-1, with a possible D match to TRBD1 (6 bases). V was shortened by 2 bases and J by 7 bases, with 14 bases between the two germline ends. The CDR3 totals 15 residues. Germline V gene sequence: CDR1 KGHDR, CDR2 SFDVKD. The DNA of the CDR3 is TGTGCCACCAGTGATTCCAACAGGGTTTGGAATGAGCAGTTCTTC. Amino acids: CATSDSNRVWNEQFF.

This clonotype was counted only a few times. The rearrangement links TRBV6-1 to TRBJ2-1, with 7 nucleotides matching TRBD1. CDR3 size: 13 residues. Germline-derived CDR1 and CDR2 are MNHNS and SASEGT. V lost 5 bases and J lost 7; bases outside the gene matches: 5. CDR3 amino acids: CASSILQGNEQFF. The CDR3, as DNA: TGTGCCAGCAGTATATTACAGGGGAATGAGCAGTTCTTC.

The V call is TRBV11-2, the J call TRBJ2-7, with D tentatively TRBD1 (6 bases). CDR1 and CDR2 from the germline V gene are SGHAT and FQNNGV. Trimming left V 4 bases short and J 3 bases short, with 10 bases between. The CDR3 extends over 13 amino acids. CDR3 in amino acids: CASSSRTVYEQYV. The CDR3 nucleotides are TGTGCCAGCAGCTCACGGACAGTCTACGAGCAGTACGTC.

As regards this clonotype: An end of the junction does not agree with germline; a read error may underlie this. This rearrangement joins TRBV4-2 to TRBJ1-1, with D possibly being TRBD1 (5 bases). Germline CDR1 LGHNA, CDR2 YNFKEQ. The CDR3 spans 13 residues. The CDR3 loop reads CAGSPTVNTEAFF. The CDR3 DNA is TGTGCCGGCAGCCCGACAGTCAACACTGAAGCTTTCTTT.

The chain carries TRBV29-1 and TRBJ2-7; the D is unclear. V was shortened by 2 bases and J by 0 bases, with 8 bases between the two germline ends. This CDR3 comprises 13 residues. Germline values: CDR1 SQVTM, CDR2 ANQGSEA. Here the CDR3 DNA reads TGCAGCGTTGAACTAACCTACTCCTACGAGCAGTACTTC. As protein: CSVELTYSYEQYF.

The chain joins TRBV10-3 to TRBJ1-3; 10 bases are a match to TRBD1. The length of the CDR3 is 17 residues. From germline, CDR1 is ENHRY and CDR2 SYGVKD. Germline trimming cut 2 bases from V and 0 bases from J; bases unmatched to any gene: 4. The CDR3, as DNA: TGTGCCATCAGTGAGGGGACAGGGGCGCGCTCTGGAAACACCATATATTTT. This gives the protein CAISEGTGARSGNTIYF.

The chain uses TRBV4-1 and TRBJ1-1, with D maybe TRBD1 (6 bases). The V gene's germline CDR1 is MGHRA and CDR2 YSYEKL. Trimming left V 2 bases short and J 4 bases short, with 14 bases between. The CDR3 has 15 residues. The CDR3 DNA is TGCGCCAGCAGCCAAACCTCACAGGGAATCACTGAAGCTTTCTTT. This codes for CASSQTSQGITEAFF.

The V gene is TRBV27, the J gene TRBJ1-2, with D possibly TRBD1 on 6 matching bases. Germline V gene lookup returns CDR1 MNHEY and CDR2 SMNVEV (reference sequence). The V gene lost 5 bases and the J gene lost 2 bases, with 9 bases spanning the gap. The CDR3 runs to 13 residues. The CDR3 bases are TGTGCCAGCAGTGAAGGACAGAACTATGGCTACACCTTC. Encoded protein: CASSEGQNYGYTF.

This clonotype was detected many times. The CDR3 DNA sequence: TGTGCCAGCAGCTCAATAACTAGCGGAAGGGGGTTAACCGGGGAGCTGTTTTTT. Protein sequence: CASSSITSGRGLTGELFF. This chain links TRBV7-2 with TRBJ2-2, with 8 bases aligning to TRBD2. The length of the CDR3 is 18 residues. Per germline, CDR1 SGHTA and CDR2 FQGNSA. After removal of 4 bases from V and 5 bases from J, the junction contained 15 bases not matched to a gene. Using reference TRBV7-2 and TRBJ2-2 for the parts outside the CDR3, the full variable domain is GAGVSQSPSNKVTEKGKDVELRCDPISGHTALYWYRQSLGQGLEFLIYFQGNSAPDKSGLPSDRFSAERTGGSVSTLTIQRTQQEDSAVYLCASSSITSGRGLTGELFFGEGSRLTVL.